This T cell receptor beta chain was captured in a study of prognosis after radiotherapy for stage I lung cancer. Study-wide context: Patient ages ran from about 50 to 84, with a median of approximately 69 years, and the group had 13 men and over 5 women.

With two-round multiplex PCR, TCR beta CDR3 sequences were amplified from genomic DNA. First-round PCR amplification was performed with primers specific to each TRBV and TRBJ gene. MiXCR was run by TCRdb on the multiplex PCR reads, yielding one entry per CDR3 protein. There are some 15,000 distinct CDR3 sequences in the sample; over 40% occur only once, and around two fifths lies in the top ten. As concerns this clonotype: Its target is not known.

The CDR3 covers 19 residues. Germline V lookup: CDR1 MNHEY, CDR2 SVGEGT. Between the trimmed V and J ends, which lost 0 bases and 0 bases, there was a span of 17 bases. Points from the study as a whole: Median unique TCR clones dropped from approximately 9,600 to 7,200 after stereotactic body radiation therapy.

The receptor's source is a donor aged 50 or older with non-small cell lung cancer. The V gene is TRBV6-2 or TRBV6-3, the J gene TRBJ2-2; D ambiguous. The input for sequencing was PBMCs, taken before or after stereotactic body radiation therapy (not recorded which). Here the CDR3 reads CASSYSNAAYVSNTGELFF. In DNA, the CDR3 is TGTGCCAGCAGTTACTCGAATGCGGCTTATGTCTCGAACACCGGGGAGCTGTTTTTT.